The source of this T cell receptor (beta chain) is a study of control samples from healthy donors and cancer patients. Assay: immunoSEQ multiplex PCR; the TCRdb copy retains only in-frame clones and omits some. Of tens of thousands of clones detected, 75% to 90% appear once; the ten largest clones hold 23%. The CDR3 covers 13 residues. Trimming took off 2 bases at V and 5 bases at J, with 9 bases between the two ends. CDR1 is WSHSY, CDR2 SAAADI, per germline. The sequencing sample was made of PBMCs. V usage is TRBV10-2 and J usage is TRBJ1-1; perhaps TRBD1 as D (6 bases). The receptor's source is a man in his sixties with colorectal cancer. This CDR3 reads CASSEQGQTEAFF. CDR3 nucleotide sequence: TGCGCCAGCAGTGAGCAGGGGCAAACTGAAGCTTTCTTT.